Listed below are T cell receptor beta chains from one sample, sequenced in a study of human T cells and chemical hapten exposure. TCRdb used MiXCR to reprocess the RACE reads, holding one entry per CDR3 protein. Found here are about 50,000 distinct CDR3 sequences, about 3.9% of them singletons; the top ten hold roughly 1.6%. Sequenced sample: whole blood. The receptor source for this set is a female donor in good health. Some clones in this sample may be carry-over from other donors' samples. The CDR3 runs from the conserved cysteine through the conserved F or W. D genes are given only for firm matches. Rows may omit the clone size; those that give it use once, few, many or a size class.

V,J,size,D,DNA,CDR3
TRBV28,TRBJ2-3,.,.,TGTGCCAGCAGTTTAGTTGTTTCCGTGCAGCGCACAGATACGCAGTATTTT,CASSLVVSVQRTDTQYF
TRBV4-3,TRBJ1-1,few,TRBD1,TGCGCCAGCAGCCAAGATAGGGACAGGGGGGTTGAAGCTTTCTTT,CASSQDRDRGVEAFF
TRBV20-1,TRBJ1-6,few,.,TGCAGTGCATCACCGGGACATAATAATTCACCCCTCCACTTT,CSASPGHNNSPLHF
TRBV3-1,TRBJ1-3,many,.,TGTGCCAGCAGCCAAAACCCTGTGGGAAACACCATATATTTT,CASSQNPVGNTIYF
TRBV20-1,TRBJ1-6,many,.,TGCAGTGCTAGGGGGGGGGGGAAAGAGGGTTCACCCCTCCACTTT,CSARGGGKEGSPLHF
TRBV10-3,TRBJ1-3,many,.,TGTGCCATCAGTGGACCGGGGGGTGTCTCTGGAAACACCATATATTTT,CAISGPGGVSGNTIYF
TRBV7-2,TRBJ1-4,many,.,TGTGCCAGCAGCTTACAGTCAGCCGGAACTAATGAAAAACTGTTTTTT,CASSLQSAGTNEKLFF
TRBV6-2/TRBV6-3,TRBJ2-3,many,TRBD2,TGTGCCAGCAGTTACCGCGGGAGCGCAGATACGCAGTATTTT,CASSYRGSADTQYF
TRBV20-1,TRBJ2-1,few,.,TGCAGTGCTAGAGATGGGGGGGGGGCAAGCCTTGAGCAGTTCTTC,CSARDGGGASLEQFF
TRBV5-1,TRBJ2-3,many,TRBD2,TGCGCCAGCAGCTTGGTGGCGGGGGGGGCAGATACGCAGTATTTT,CASSLVAGGADTQYF
TRBV7-2,TRBJ2-3,many,.,TGTGCCAGCAGCTTAGATTTTTCAGATACGCAGTATTTT,CASSLDFSDTQYF
TRBV7-2,TRBJ1-1,many,.,TGTGCCAGCAGCTTACAGGGAGAGACTGAAGCTTTCTTT,CASSLQGETEAFF
TRBV6-2/TRBV6-3,TRBJ2-3,many,.,TGTGCCAGCAGTTTTACCCTTGAGGAAGGGATAAGCACAGATACGCAGTATTTT,CASSFTLEEGISTDTQYF
TRBV2,TRBJ1-1,many,.,TGTGCCAGCAGCCGGAAATGGGATGGTCTCAACACTGAAGCTTTCTTT,CASSRKWDGLNTEAFF
TRBV3-1,TRBJ2-7,many,TRBD1,TGTGCCAGCAGGCGACAGGGGGCCCACGAGCAGTACTTC,CASRRQGAHEQYF
TRBV5-6,TRBJ1-4,many,.,TGTGCCAGCTCGGGACTGTTTAATGAAAAACTGTTTTTT,CASSGLFNEKLFF
TRBV12-3/TRBV12-4,TRBJ1-5,many,TRBD1,TGTGCCAGCAGTTCAACAGGGGGCCATAGCAATCAGCCCCAGCATTTT,CASSSTGGHSNQPQHF
TRBV4-3,TRBJ1-1,many,.,TGCGCCAGCAGCCATGCTAAGGGAGTTAACACTGAAGCTTTCTTT,CASSHAKGVNTEAFF
TRBV7-2,TRBJ2-2,.,.,TGTGCCAGCAGCTCAAAAAAGGGCCCAGTCGTGAGGGAGCTGTTTTTT,CASSSKKGPVVRELFF
TRBV7-9,TRBJ1-1,few,.,TGTGCCAGCAGCTTAGGCGATTTTCGGGGAACTGAAGCTTTCTTT,CASSLGDFRGTEAFF
TRBV2,TRBJ2-7,many,.,TGTGCCAGCAGGCCTACAGGGAACGAGCAGTACTTC,CASRPTGNEQYF
TRBV13,TRBJ1-2,many,.,TGTGCCAGCAGCGCCTACTGGTCCCTTGATAGTGGCTACACCTTC,CASSAYWSLDSGYTF
TRBV12-3/TRBV12-4,TRBJ1-5,many,.,TGTGCCAGCAGTCAAGAGGGGACCGGGCTGGGTTCTTTAGATCAGCCCCAGCATTTT,CASSQEGTGLGSLDQPQHF
TRBV6-1,TRBJ2-2,many,.,TGTGCCAGCAGCGACAGAAACCTCTTGACCGGGGAGCTGTTTTTT,CASSDRNLLTGELFF
TRBV5-1,TRBJ2-1,many,TRBD2,TGCGCCAGCAGGGAGGGGACTAGCCCCTATGAGCAGTTCTTC,CASREGTSPYEQFF
TRBV6-5,TRBJ1-5,many,.,TGTGCCAGCAGTAAACTAACTACAAGGGGGAGCAATCAGCCCCAGCATTTT,CASSKLTTRGSNQPQHF
TRBV12-3/TRBV12-4,TRBJ2-7,few,TRBD2,TGTGCCAGCAGTTTAGAGGCGACTAGCGGAATCTACGAGCAGTACTTC,CASSLEATSGIYEQYF
TRBV6-5,TRBJ1-5,many,.,TGTGCCAGCAGTTGGGGGTGGCGCCAGCCCCAGCATTTT,CASSWGWRQPQHF
TRBV2,TRBJ1-5,few,.,TGTGCCAGCAGTCGGGGAGTCAGGCAGCCCCAGCATTTT,CASSRGVRQPQHF
TRBV5-8,TRBJ1-4,many,.,TGTGCCAGCAGCTTGGTCAGCCAAGGGGGAAAACTGTTTTTT,CASSLVSQGGKLFF
TRBV28,TRBJ2-3,many,TRBD2,TGTGCCAGCAGTTGGGGCCTTAGCGGGGGGTTACTGGTTCGTAGTAGCACAGATACGCAGTATTTT,CASSWGLSGGLLVRSSTDTQYF
TRBV29-1,TRBJ2-1,.,.,TGCAGCGTTTGTACAGGCCTCTACAATGAGCAGTTCTTC,CSVCTGLYNEQFF
TRBV7-2,TRBJ1-1,many,.,TGTGCCAGCAGCTCCCTCCGGACCGCCTTCGAAGCTTTCTTT,CASSSLRTAFEAFF
TRBV18,TRBJ1-2,many,.,TGTGCCAGCTCACCGAGCGGAGGGGAGAACTATGGCTACACCTTC,CASSPSGGENYGYTF
TRBV29-1,TRBJ2-3,many,TRBD2,TGCAGCGGTAAGACTAGCGGGGCCACAGATACGCAGTATTTT,CSGKTSGATDTQYF
TRBV7-9,TRBJ2-5,many,TRBD1,TGTGCCAGCAGCTTCACCCTCGGACAGGCCGCGACCCAGTACTTC,CASSFTLGQAATQYF
TRBV28,TRBJ2-3,many,TRBD2,TGTGCCAGCAGTACCAAACTAGCGGGAGACTTCACAGATACGCAGTATTTT,CASSTKLAGDFTDTQYF
TRBV29-1,TRBJ2-4,many,.,TGCAGCGTTGCTTGGCAGGGGGGAAACATTCAGTACTTC,CSVAWQGGNIQYF
TRBV11-2,TRBJ2-7,many,.,TGTGCCAGCAGCTTTACCAGCTTAGGGGAGCAGTACTTC,CASSFTSLGEQYF
TRBV12-3/TRBV12-4,TRBJ1-5,.,.,TGTGCCAGCAGTTTGACACATAGCAATCAGCCCCAGCATTTT,CASSLTHSNQPQHF
TRBV6-6,TRBJ1-1,many,.,TGTGCCAGCAGTCCACAGGGAAACACTGAAGCTTTCTTT,CASSPQGNTEAFF
TRBV6-2/TRBV6-3,TRBJ2-3,.,TRBD2,TGTGCCAGTTCCCCCCGACGGGGGGGTGACACAGATACGCAGTATTTT,CASSPRRGGDTDTQYF
TRBV5-4,TRBJ2-7,many,.,TGTGCCAGCAGCCGCGAAAGGGGGAGCTCCTACGAGCAGTACTTC,CASSRERGSSYEQYF
TRBV6-1,TRBJ2-3,many,TRBD2,TGTGCCAGCAGTGAAGCTAGCGGGGTTGGTGCAGATACGCAGTATTTT,CASSEASGVGADTQYF
TRBV20-1,TRBJ1-1,few,.,TGCAGTGCTAGGTTTTTGGCGAGCGACTTTGAAGCTTTCTTT,CSARFLASDFEAFF
TRBV4-2,TRBJ1-6,few,.,TGTGCCAGCAGCCAAGAAAAGTTTTTGGGTAATTCACCCCTCCACTTT,CASSQEKFLGNSPLHF
TRBV20-1,TRBJ2-7,many,TRBD1,TGCAGTGCACTCTCGGACAGGGCCAATTCCTACGAGCAGTACTTC,CSALSDRANSYEQYF
TRBV14,TRBJ1-2,many,.,TGTGCCAGCAGCCAAGTTACCGGACTTAACTATGGCTACACCTTC,CASSQVTGLNYGYTF
TRBV11-1,TRBJ2-7,many,TRBD1,TGTGCCAGCAGCCCAGGGGGCAGGTACGAGCAGTACTTC,CASSPGGRYEQYF
TRBV4-3,TRBJ2-3,many,.,TGCGCCAGCAGCCAAGATCTTTTGGGGGGTAGCGGCACAGATACGCAGTATTTT,CASSQDLLGGSGTDTQYF
TRBV7-2,TRBJ2-3,.,.,TGTGCCAGCAGACCGGGACCCACAGATACGCAGTATTTT,CASRPGPTDTQYF
TRBV5-1,TRBJ1-6,many,TRBD1,TGCGCCAGCAGCTTGGCGTCTCGACAGGGAGGTTCACCCCTCCACTTT,CASSLASRQGGSPLHF
TRBV29-1,TRBJ1-1,many,TRBD1,TGCAGCGTTCCCGACACAGGGGCCATGAACACTGAAGCTTTCTTT,CSVPDTGAMNTEAFF
TRBV14,TRBJ1-6,many,.,TGTGCCAGCAGCCATCGTTCACCTTATAATTCACCCCTCCACTTT,CASSHRSPYNSPLHF